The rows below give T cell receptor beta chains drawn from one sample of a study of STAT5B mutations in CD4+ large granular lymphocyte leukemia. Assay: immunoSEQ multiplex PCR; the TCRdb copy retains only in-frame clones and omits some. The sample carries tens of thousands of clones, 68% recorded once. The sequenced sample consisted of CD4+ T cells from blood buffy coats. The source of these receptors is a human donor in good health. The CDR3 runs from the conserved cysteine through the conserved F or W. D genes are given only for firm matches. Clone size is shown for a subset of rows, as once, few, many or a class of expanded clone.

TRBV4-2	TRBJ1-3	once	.	TGTGCCAGCAGCCAAGATGGCCAGGGGTTTGGAAACACCATATATTTT	CASSQDGQGFGNTIYF
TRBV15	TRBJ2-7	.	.	TGTGCCACCAGCGCGGACCCAGGACGAGACGAGCAGTACTTC	CATSADPGRDEQYF
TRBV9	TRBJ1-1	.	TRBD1	TGTGCCAGCAGCGTAGCGACAGGGGGCATGAGCACTGAAGCTTTCTTT	CASSVATGGMSTEAFF
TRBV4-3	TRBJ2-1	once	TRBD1	TGCGCCAGCAGCCAAGATCGGACAGGGATCGGCTACAATGAGCAGTTCTTC	CASSQDRTGIGYNEQFF
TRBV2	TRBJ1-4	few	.	TGTGCCAGCAAGATGGAGGAGGGCCCGTCCTTTTTT	CASKMEEGPSFF
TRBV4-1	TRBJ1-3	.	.	TGCGCCAGCAGCCACCAAGGTGTGGGGGAGGGAAACACCATATATTTT	CASSHQGVGEGNTIYF
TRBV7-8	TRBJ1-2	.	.	TGTGCCAGCAGCTTAGTTGCAACTGTTCCCGGTGGCTACACCTTC	CASSLVATVPGGYTF
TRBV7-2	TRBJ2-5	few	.	TGTGCCAGCAGCTTAGGCGCGACCCAGTACTTC	CASSLGATQYF
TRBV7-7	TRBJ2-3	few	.	TGTGCTAGCAGCCCCCGAAGGGCGGGGAGCACAGATACGCAGTATTTT	CASSPRRAGSTDTQYF
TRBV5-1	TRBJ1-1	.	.	TGCGCCAGCAGCCCGGGACGGACCATGAACACTGAAGCTTTCTTT	CASSPGRTMNTEAFF
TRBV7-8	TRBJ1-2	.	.	TGTGCCAGCAGCAAGGGGGGCTCCATGAACTATGGCTACACCTTC	CASSKGGSMNYGYTF
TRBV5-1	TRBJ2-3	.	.	TGCGCCAGCAGCACCCGAGGATCGCAAGCAGATACGCAGTATTTT	CASSTRGSQADTQYF
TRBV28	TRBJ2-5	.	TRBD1	TGTGCCAGCAGAGAGGGACAGGGGGCTGTAGAGACCCAGTACTTC	CASREGQGAVETQYF
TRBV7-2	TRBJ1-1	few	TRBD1	TGTGCCAGCAGCCTCCGCCCCGCGACAGGGAGAACTGAAGCTTTCTTT	CASSLRPATGRTEAFF
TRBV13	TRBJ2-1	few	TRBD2	TGTGCCAGCAGCTTACGGCGGGGGGCTTACAATGAGCAGTTCTTC	CASSLRRGAYNEQFF
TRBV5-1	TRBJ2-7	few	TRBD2	TGCGCCAGCACCCCGACTAGCGGGGGGTTCTACGAGCAGTACTTC	CASTPTSGGFYEQYF
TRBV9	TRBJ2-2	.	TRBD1	TGTGCCAGCAGCGCACGACAGGGGGCCGGGGAGCTGTTTTTT	CASSARQGAGELFF
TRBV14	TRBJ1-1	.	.	TGTGCCAGCAGCCAAGACACAGGGTCAGTAGAAGCTTTCTTT	CASSQDTGSVEAFF
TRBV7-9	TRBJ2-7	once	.	TGTGCCAGCAGCAAGAGGGGCGGGGACGAGCAGTACTTC	CASSKRGGDEQYF
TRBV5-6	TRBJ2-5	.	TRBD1	TGTGCCAGCAGCACCGGACAGGGGGCGGGTGAGACCCAGTACTTC	CASSTGQGAGETQYF
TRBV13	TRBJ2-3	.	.	TGTGCCAGCAGCCAACTGGTGGATACGCAGTATTTT	CASSQLVDTQYF
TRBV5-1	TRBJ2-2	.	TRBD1	TGCGCCAGCAGCATCAGGGGGAGAACCGGGGAGCTGTTTTTT	CASSIRGRTGELFF
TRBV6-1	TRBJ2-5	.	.	TGTGCCAGCACTCCGAGGCGGGAGACCCAGTACTTC	CASTPRRETQYF
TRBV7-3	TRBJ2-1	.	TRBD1	TGTGCCAGCTCGCCCGACAGGGGGCAAGGTAGTGAGCAGTTCTTC	CASSPDRGQGSEQFF
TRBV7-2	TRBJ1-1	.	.	TGTGCCAGCAGCTTCCCGAGGATGAACACTGAAGCTTTCTTT	CASSFPRMNTEAFF
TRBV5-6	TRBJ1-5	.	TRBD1	TGTGCCAGCAGCTTGGGGACAGGGGGCAGGAGCAATCAGCCCCAGCATTTT	CASSLGTGGRSNQPQHF
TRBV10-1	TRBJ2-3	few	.	TGCGCCAGCAGTGACACAGATACGCAGTATTTT	CASSDTDTQYF
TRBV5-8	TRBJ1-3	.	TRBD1	TGTGCCAGCAGCTTCACAGGGGCCTCTGGAAACACCATATATTTT	CASSFTGASGNTIYF
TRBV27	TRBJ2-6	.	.	TGTGCCAGCAGTTTAAGGTACCTCTCTGGGGCCAACGTCCTGACTTTC	CASSLRYLSGANVLTF
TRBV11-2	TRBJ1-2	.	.	TGTGCCAGCAGCACCCGGACAGATGGCTACACCTTC	CASSTRTDGYTF